The present entry profiles one TCR beta chain with its context. As yet, its antigen is unknown. TCRdb re-derived calls from the RACE reads in MiXCR, one entry per CDR3 protein. The sample lists around 80,000 distinct CDR3 sequences, under 10% occurring once. The sample originates from a study of human T cells and chemical hapten exposure. Study overall: Slight differences in pooled library volume were the main source of varying TCR yields across samples. Study observations and caveats: With DPC sensitization, TCRs exceeding 1 in 1000 frequency showed no change.

Time point denoted: healthy volunteer bleed at 6 weeks. The authors extracted total RNA from unfractionated whole blood. V lost 3 bases and J lost 5; bases outside the gene matches: 9. The CDR3 is made up of 16 amino acids. CDR1 is SGHTA, CDR2 FQGNSA, per germline. The source is a male donor in good health. Some clones in this sample may be carry-over from other donors' samples. The chain couples TRBV7-2 to TRBJ2-3; 9 nucleotides line up with TRBD2. Sequenced sample: whole blood. CDR3 nucleotides: TGTGCCAGCAGCTTTGGGGCGGGGGGGCCACAAGATACGCAGTATTTT. Amino acids: CASSFGAGGPQDTQYF.